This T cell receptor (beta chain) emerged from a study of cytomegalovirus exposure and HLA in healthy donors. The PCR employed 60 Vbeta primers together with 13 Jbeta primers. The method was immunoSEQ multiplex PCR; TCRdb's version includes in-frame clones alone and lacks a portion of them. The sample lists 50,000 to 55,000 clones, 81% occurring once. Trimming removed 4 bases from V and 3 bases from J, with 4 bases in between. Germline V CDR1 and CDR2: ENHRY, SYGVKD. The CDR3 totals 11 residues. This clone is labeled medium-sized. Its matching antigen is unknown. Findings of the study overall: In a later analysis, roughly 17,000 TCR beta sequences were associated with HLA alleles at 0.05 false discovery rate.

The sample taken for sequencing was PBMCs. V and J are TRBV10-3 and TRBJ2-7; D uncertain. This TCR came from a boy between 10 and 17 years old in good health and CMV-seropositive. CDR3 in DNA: TGTGCCATCAGTGCGTTCTACGAGCAGTACTTC. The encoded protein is CAISAFYEQYF.